This T cell receptor (beta chain) was captured in a study of blood T cell repertoires in COVID-19. Assay used: immunoSEQ multiplex PCR; TCRdb lists only in-frame clones, some missing. The sample yields about 73,000 clones, around 77% seen once. Germline V gene data show CDR1 as LGHNA and CDR2 as YSLEER. V lost 0 bases and J 4 bases, leaving 21 bases between the germline ends. The CDR3 is made up of 19 amino acids. Sequenced input: peripheral blood. This TCR was recovered from a man aged 65 to 85 with COVID-19, enrolled during active disease. This chain connects TRBV4-3 to TRBJ1-4; D perhaps matches TRBD1 (5 bases). CDR3 bases: TGCGCCAGCAGCCAAGATCCTTCCTTGACAGCTATCCATAATGAAAAACTGTTTTTT. Amino acids: CASSQDPSLTAIHNEKLFF.